The 30 T cell receptor beta chains below were found in one sample sequenced in a study of blood T cell repertoires in COVID-19. Produced via immunoSEQ multiplex PCR; TCRdb's table is partial and in-frame only. The profile shows under 300,000 clones, 84% of them singletons. Specimen: peripheral blood. The receptors stem from a man aged 45 to 65 with acute or convalescent COVID-19.

The rearrangement joins TRBV3-1 (or the pseudogene TRBV3-2) to TRBJ2-2; 11 nucleotides match TRBD2. CDR1 is LGHDT and CDR2 is YNNKEL in the germline V gene (reference sequence). The V and J ends lost 1 base and 4 bases, in that order; junction bases with no gene match: 8. The CDR3 is made up of 18 amino acids. CDR3 protein: CASSQVSGGAGGTGELFF. CDR3 nucleotides: TGTGCCAGCAGCCAAGTTAGCGGGGGGGCCGGAGGCACCGGGGAGCTGTTTTTT.

This clone was seen a few times. The rearrangement links TRBV27 to TRBJ1-6; 8 bases are a match to TRBD1. CDR3 size: 14 residues. The germline V gene encodes CDR1 MNHEY and CDR2 SMNVEV (reference sequence). The V and J ends lost 7 bases and 7 bases, in that order; junction bases with no gene match: 6. The CDR3 sequence: CASMKDRVNSPLHF. DNA of the CDR3: TGTGCCAGCATGAAGGACAGGGTGAATTCACCCCTCCACTTT.

The chain uses TRBV9 and TRBJ2-3; 8 bases align to TRBD2. Germline V CDR1 and CDR2: SGDLS, YYNGEE. This CDR3 contains 14 residues. V shed 3 bases and J 0 bases; nucleotides not matched to a gene: 0. The CDR3 DNA reads as TGTGCCAGCAGCGGGACTAGCAGCACAGATACGCAGTATTTT. Its protein product is CASSGTSSTDTQYF. Full variable domain (rest looked up from reference TRBV9 and TRBJ2-3): DSGVTQTPKHLITATGQRVTLRCSPRSGDLSVYWYQQSLDQGLQFLIQYYNGEERAKGNILERFSAQQFPDLHSELNLSSLELGDSALYFCASSGTSSTDTQYFGPGTRLTVL.

The chain uses TRBV27 and TRBJ1-2, with 7 bases matching TRBD1. This CDR3 has 12 amino acids. Germline loops: CDR1 MNHEY, CDR2 SMNVEV (reference sequence). Trimming at V came to 4 bases and at J to 6 bases, leaving 2 bases not matched to a gene. Written as DNA, the CDR3 is TGTGCCAGCAGTTCGGACAGGAATGGCTACACCTTC. This sequence encodes CASSSDRNGYTF.

This chain links TRBV19 with TRBJ1-5, with a tentative D call TRBD1 (6 bases). The ends were cut back, 3 bases at V and 7 bases at J, with 13 bases in the middle. CDR1 LNHDA and CDR2 SQIVND come from the germline V gene (reference sequence). There are 14 residues in the CDR3. DNA for the CDR3: TGTGCCAGTAGTATGTCGGGGGGCTGGCAGCCCCAGCATTTT. This codes for CASSMSGGWQPQHF.

The rearrangement uses TRBV24-1 and TRBJ2-1; 9 nucleotides agree with TRBD1. Trimming took 0 bases from V and 4 from J; bases not matched to a gene: 3. Germline V lookup: CDR1 KGHDR, CDR2 SFDVKD. This CDR3 is 16 amino acids long. The CDR3 protein is CATSDLETGGYNEQFF. CDR3 sequence (DNA): TGTGCCACCAGTGATTTGGAGACAGGGGGATACAATGAGCAGTTCTTC.

The chain joins TRBV6-5 to TRBJ2-2; D unresolved. CDR3 length: 12 residues. V was shortened by 11 bases and J by 6 bases, with 13 bases between the two germline ends. The V gene's germline CDR1 is MNHEY and CDR2 SVGAGI. CDR3 protein: CAGESSAGELFF. The CDR3 DNA follows: TGTGCCGGAGAGTCGTCGGCCGGGGAGCTGTTTTTT.

This chain links TRBV3-1 (or the pseudogene TRBV3-2) with TRBJ2-6; D may be TRBD1 (5 bases). V shed 4 bases and J shed 2 bases, with 9 bases lying between them. Looked up from germline, CDR1 is LGHDT and CDR2 is YNNKEL (reference sequence). This CDR3 is built from 15 residues. As DNA, the CDR3 is TGTGCCAGCAGCCCCCGCAGGGCTGGGGCCAACGTCCTGACTTTC. Its translation is CASSPRRAGANVLTF.

V is TRBV27 and J is TRBJ2-7; D is possibly TRBD1 (5 bases). Deletions cut 2 bases from V and 1 base from J, with 18 bases between. Per germline, CDR1 MNHEY and CDR2 SMNVEV (reference sequence). CDR3 length: 17 residues. The CDR3 DNA sequence: TGTGCCAGCAGTTTAAGACGTCAGGGTGTAGGGTCCTACGAGCAGTACTTC. As protein: CASSLRRQGVGSYEQYF.

The rearrangement links TRBV3-1 (or the pseudogene TRBV3-2) to TRBJ1-6; a possible D gene is TRBD1 (5 bases). CDR3 length: 12 amino acids. The germline V gene has CDR1 LGHDT and CDR2 YNNKEL (reference sequence). Trimming shortened V by 3 bases and J by 11 bases, and 8 bases separated the two germline ends. The CDR3 DNA reads as TGTGCCAGCAGCCAGGGGCCTCCACCCCTCCACTTT. Translated, it gives CASSQGPPPLHF.

This clone was seen just once. The rearrangement uses TRBV28 and TRBJ2-7, with 11 bases that match TRBD1. Germline CDR1 MDHEN, CDR2 SYDVKM. The CDR3 loop spans 14 amino acids. The ends lost 6 bases at V and 4 bases at J; junction bases unmatched: 5. CDR3 protein: CASRTGQGVYEQYF. CDR3 DNA sequence: TGTGCCAGCAGGACGGGACAGGGGGTTTACGAGCAGTACTTC.

This clone was counted once. This chain links TRBV3-1 (or the pseudogene TRBV3-2) with TRBJ1-1; TRBD1 is a possible D gene (5 bases). V was pared by 2 bases and J by 4 bases, with 11 bases between. Germline V gives CDR1 LGHDT, CDR2 YNNKEL (reference sequence). The CDR3 covers 14 residues. CDR3 bases: TGTGCCAGCAGCCAAAGAACCGGGGGCACTGAAGCTTTCTTT. It translates to CASSQRTGGTEAFF.

The chain joins TRBV3-1 (or the pseudogene TRBV3-2) to TRBJ2-3; 7 bases line up with TRBD2. The CDR3 is 16 residues long. In germline, CDR1 is LGHDT, CDR2 YNNKEL (reference sequence). J lost 2 bases, V lost 0 bases, and 5 bases had no gene match. CDR3 nucleotides: TGTGCCAGCAGCCAAGATAGCGGGTCGTACACAGATACGCAGTATTTT. Residues: CASSQDSGSYTDTQYF.

V gene TRBV5-8 combines with J gene TRBJ2-1; D is perhaps TRBD1 (6 bases). V was shortened by 0 bases and J by 0 bases, with 10 bases between the two germline ends. CDR1 is SGHTS, CDR2 YDEGEE, per germline. The CDR3 contains 16 residues. The CDR3 loop is CASSLAGHVSYNEQFF. CDR3 nucleotide sequence: TGTGCCAGCAGCTTGGCGGGACACGTCTCCTACAATGAGCAGTTCTTC.

The V call is TRBV7-2, the J call TRBJ2-1; TRBD2 is a possible D gene (5 bases). The germline V gene has CDR1 SGHTA and CDR2 FQGNSA. With 5 bases removed from V and 15 bases from J, the gap between germline ends came to 14 bases. This CDR3 comprises 11 residues. DNA for the CDR3: TGTGCCAGCAGCGTGAAGCGGCAACGGTTCTTC. It translates to CASSVKRQRFF.

The V and J genes are TRBV29-1 and TRBJ1-3, with 7 bases that match TRBD1. V shed 3 bases, J shed 4 bases, and the junction held 3 bases outside the gene matches. The CDR3 loop spans 13 amino acids. Germline-derived CDR1 and CDR2 are SQVTM and ANQGSEA. The CDR3 DNA reads as TGCAGCGTTGAGACAGGGACCGGAAACACCATATATTTT. This codes for CSVETGTGNTIYF.

The chain combines TRBV11-3 with TRBJ2-1, with a tentative D call TRBD1 (5 bases). In germline, CDR1 is SGHNT, CDR2 YENEEA. V lost 6 bases and J lost 3, with 15 bases in between. The CDR3 length is 15 residues. The CDR3 sequence: CASSTGRGGYNEQFF. The CDR3 DNA is TGTGCCAGCAGTACCGGAAGGGGTGGCTACAATGAGCAGTTCTTC.

The V call is TRBV5-1, the J call TRBJ2-7; TRBD1 agrees at 10 bases. Per the germline V gene, CDR1 is SGHRS and CDR2 is YFSETQ. The CDR3 totals 14 residues. With V trimmed by 4 bases and J by 0 bases, 1 base remained unmatched. The CDR3 region is CASSGTGDSYEQYF. CDR3 sequence (DNA): TGCGCCAGCAGCGGGACAGGGGACTCCTACGAGCAGTACTTC.

The chain employs TRBV6-1 and TRBJ2-4, with a possible D match to TRBD1 (6 bases). CDR3 length: 16 amino acids. Germline CDR1 is MNHNS and CDR2 is SASEGT. Deletions cut 4 bases from V and 0 bases from J, with 13 bases between. The CDR3 protein is CASSGQATGAKNIQYF. For the CDR3, the DNA is TGTGCCAGCAGTGGCCAAGCGACAGGAGCCAAAAACATTCAGTACTTC.

The chain links TRBV12-5 to TRBJ1-1, with TRBD1 identical over 7 bases. CDR3 length: 15 amino acids. The germline gives CDR1 LGHNT, CDR2 FRNRAP. With 6 bases clipped from V and 4 bases from J, the junction kept 11 bases outside the gene matches. CDR3 in amino acids: CASGPGTVQLTEAFF. CDR3 sequence (DNA): TGTGCTAGTGGCCCCGGGACAGTTCAACTCACTGAAGCTTTCTTT.

This chain joins TRBV2 and TRBJ1-2; D is ambiguous. CDR1 is SNHLY and CDR2 is FYNNEI in the germline V gene. The CDR3 consists of 13 residues. The V end was cut by 3 bases, the J end by 4 bases, with 9 bases between. The CDR3 here is CASSEGSGYGYTF. DNA of the CDR3: TGTGCCAGCAGTGAGGGTAGCGGCTATGGCTACACCTTC. Full variable domain (outside the CDR3, taken from reference TRBV2 and TRBJ1-2): EPEVTQTPSHQVTQMGQEVILRCVPISNHLYFYWYRQILGQKVEFLVSFYNNEISEKSEIFDDQFSVERPDGSNFTLKIRSTKLEDSAMYFCASSEGSGYGYTFGSGTRLTVV.

This clone has just one count. The chain combines TRBV28 with TRBJ2-5, with 7 nucleotides matching TRBD2. V gave up 9 bases and J gave up 5 bases; unmatched junction bases: 9. The germline gives CDR1 MDHEN, CDR2 SYDVKM. The CDR3 has 13 amino acids. The CDR3 region is CASQSGAGETQYF. The CDR3 DNA is TGTGCCAGTCAAAGCGGGGCCGGGGAGACCCAGTACTTC.

This chain uses TRBV19 with TRBJ2-3; TRBD1 matches at 11 bases. The CDR3 is 14 residues long. The ends lost 7 bases at V and 3 bases at J; junction bases unmatched: 3. Germline lookup yields CDR1 LNHDA and CDR2 SQIVND (reference sequence). The CDR3 nucleotides are TGTGCCAGTAAGGGGACAGGGGGGACAGATACGCAGTATTTT. Its protein product is CASKGTGGTDTQYF. Complete variable domain (other parts from reference TRBV19 and TRBJ2-3): DGGITQSPKYLFRKEGQNVTLSCEQNLNHDAMYWYRQDPGQGLRLIYYSQIVNDFQKGDIAEGYSVSREKKESFPLTVTSAQKNPTAFYLCASKGTGGTDTQYFGPGTRLTVL.

This chain links TRBV30 with TRBJ1-4; TRBD1 agrees at 9 bases. Germline V gene sequence: CDR1 GTSNPN, CDR2 SVGIG (reference sequence). The CDR3 is 17 residues long. The ends lost 2 bases at V and 2 bases at J; junction bases unmatched: 9. The CDR3: CAWSTVGTGRTNEKLFF. The CDR3 DNA follows: TGTGCCTGGAGTACCGTTGGGACAGGGAGGACTAATGAAAAACTGTTTTTT.

The chain links TRBV24-1 to TRBJ2-7; the D gene is possibly TRBD1 (7 bases). The V and J ends lost 4 bases and 7 bases respectively, with 25 bases between them. Germline assignment: CDR1 KGHDR and CDR2 SFDVKD. CDR3 length: 17 amino acids. CDR3 sequence: CATSDSGRGTAVEEQYF. DNA of the CDR3: TGTGCCACCAGTGACTCCGGGAGAGGGACAGCTGTGGAAGAGCAGTACTTC.

This clone came up once. The rearrangement links TRBV5-1 to TRBJ1-1; no firm D call. This CDR3 is 14 amino acids long. CDR1 and CDR2 (germline): SGHRS, YFSETQ. V was trimmed by 4 bases and J by 4 bases, leaving 14 bases between them. This CDR3 is CASSQTRPATEAFF. In nucleotides, the CDR3 is TGCGCCAGCAGCCAGACTCGACCGGCCACTGAAGCTTTCTTT.

The rearrangement uses TRBV18 and TRBJ1-4; 9 nucleotides match TRBD1. Germline V gene sequence: CDR1 KGHSH, CDR2 LQKENI. With V trimmed by 1 base and J by 8 bases, 5 bases remained unmatched. This CDR3 is built from 15 residues. In DNA, the CDR3 is TGTGCCAGCTCACCACTCCGGGACAGGGCCGAAAAACTGTTTTTT. This gives the protein CASSPLRDRAEKLFF.

This chain joins TRBV19 and TRBJ2-2; 15 bases map to TRBD2. Germline CDR1 LNHDA, CDR2 SQIVND (reference sequence). This CDR3 has 18 residues. V gave up 11 bases and J gave up 6 bases; unmatched junction bases: 16. The CDR3 DNA sequence: TGTGCCTGTTATGGGGGACTAGCGGGGGGACCTAAGGCCGGGGAGCTGTTTTTT. Translating it yields CACYGGLAGGPKAGELFF.

The chain has TRBV6-4 and TRBJ2-7; D may be TRBD1 (6 bases). Looked up from germline, CDR1 is MRHNA and CDR2 is SNTAGT. The CDR3 loop spans 13 amino acids. Trimming pared 4 bases from V and 3 bases from J, leaving 10 bases between. CDR3 bases: TGTGCCAGCAGTGTCACACAGGGCTACGAGCAGTACTTC. It is translated as CASSVTQGYEQYF.

A few counts support this clone. The rearrangement links TRBV7-9 to TRBJ1-2; 10 positions agree with TRBD1. Germline V gives CDR1 SEHNR, CDR2 FQNEAQ (reference sequence). J was trimmed by 5 bases and V by 5 bases; bases with no gene match: 8. This CDR3 contains 15 residues. The CDR3 DNA reads TGTGCCAGCAGCCAGCCGGGACAGGGGCTATATGGCTACACCTTC. Translation gives CASSQPGQGLYGYTF.